This TCR beta chain was recorded in a study of cytomegalovirus exposure and HLA in healthy donors (dated by TCRdb to about 2017). Background for the entire study: An earlier analysis of approximately 550 of the donors reported 250 to 350 Gb of sequence data and some 100 million unique TCR beta sequences from approximately 180 million T cells. An early release that covered about 600 HLA-typed donors contained 250 to 350 gigabases of sequencing data and about 93 million unique TCR sequences. Of the roughly 390 genotyped donors, 81% were placed in the genetic ancestry cluster associated with self-reported Caucasian donors. The study was designed to test whether signatures of past pathogen exposure could be identified by cataloging public T cell receptors. Using immunosequencing, the study profiled T cell repertoires from roughly 650 subjects and related those repertoires to cytomegalovirus serostatus. In addition to the first cohort of 666 subjects, a separate validation cohort of about 120 different subjects was used. To predict cytomegalovirus infection status, the study combined high-throughput TCR immunosequencing, statistical association of individual TCRs with disease status, and machine learning. To study patterns of TCR occurrence, a later analysis re-analyzed previously published TCR beta repertoires from around 700 donors and added high-resolution HLA genotyping. The later analysis used no new phenotypic data to find candidate immune exposures, relying instead on TCR beta sequences and their occurrence across donors. To decide whether each TCR beta V gene segment behaved as functional or pseudogenic, an earlier analysis of approximately 600 of the donors relied on high-throughput TCR beta sequencing. Donor age, sex, ethnicity and CMV serostatus were collected together with the repertoire data. In a later genetic analysis, genome-wide SNP genotypes for about three fifths of the 666 donors were used, and that subset was treated as a discovery cohort. All discovery cohort repertoires had been generated on a single sequencing platform. Class I and class II HLA loci were covered by the typing at four-digit resolution. The number of donors typed differed by locus, with about 629-630 for A, B, C, DRB1 and DQB1, roughly 520 for DQA1, approximately 570 for DPA1, and some 440 for DPB1. Several DR-DQ haplotypes were treated as single units for association and clustering because of strong linkage in the cohort. Across 300 to 500 genotyped donors of the cohort, an average of approximately 240,000 unique TCR beta nucleotide sequences per donor were sequenced, and 15% to 20% of those sequences were non-productive. The paper as a whole reports these results and caveats: An earlier analysis of approximately 530 of the donors showed that most TCR beta V segments appeared in productive rearrangements either about 87% or about 30% of the time, which broadly matched IMGT annotations. Compared with equally common non-associated chains, HLA-associated TCR beta chains in a later analysis were more clonally expanded and had lower generation probabilities. In a later analysis, around 17,000 TCR beta sequences were associated with specific HLA alleles at a false discovery rate of 0.05. Linkage disequilibrium might explain the correlated functional status among segregating V segments, but an unknown experimental factor could not be ruled out. An association between a missense DCLRE1C variant and V-gene and J-gene trimming of TCR beta chains was found in a later genetic analysis and replicated in an independent cohort. Cytomegalovirus status was reported to be diagnosed by the classifier with high specificity and sensitivity in both the original and validation cohorts. The presence/absence analyses assumed that sequencing depth was roughly uniform across donors, and that assumption may not be true. A further reported finding was that TCR beta sequences accurately predicted the HLA-A and HLA-B alleles for most subjects in the first cohort. A cluster of highly shared sequence variants was judged likely to represent a technical artifact of the sequencing pipeline. Some IMGT-functional V segments, including TRBV6-2 and TRBV6-3, could not be told apart with the 87-base-pair reads, so those segments were excluded. The only immune exposure information available for the cohort was CMV serostatus. According to a later analysis, parvovirus B19, influenza, CMV and Epstein-Barr virus appeared linked to several top co-occurrence clusters. A few of the identified cytomegalovirus-associated TCR beta chains were confirmed in vitro to be specific for cytomegalovirus antigens. When HLA alleles, especially DR and DQ, strongly co-occurred, TCR associations were difficult to assign to individual alleles. The earlier analysis of 587 of the donors excluded roughly 16 rarely observed V segments, including chromosome 9 orphons, because counts were too low. Compared with the approximately 670-donor mean, donors in an Asian-associated ancestry cluster had fewer N-insertions in productive TCRs, according to a later genetic analysis. Across donors, most TCR sequences were observed very rarely, whereas some public TCRs were present in many individuals. Because HLA typing was missing for some donors at each locus, association tests included only the typed subset. According to a later analysis, most CMV-associated TCR beta chains appeared to be HLA-restricted, and the HLA associations seemed to be driven largely by CMV exposure. In this cohort, only TCR beta chains were sequenced, and detectable features were limited by the absence of alpha or paired-chain data. In the study, approximately 150 TCR beta chains were listed as associated with cytomegalovirus. According to the authors, the approach could potentially be generalized to other disease states and immunological phenotypes. According to a later analysis, TCR association rates differed among HLA loci, with DRB1 alleles showing the most associated TCRs and HLA-C alleles showing the fewest.

The cohort consisted of some 730 healthy bone marrow donors. Cohort members were all nominally healthy when sampled, although unrecorded immune exposures were likely present. The donor tested CMV seronegative, placing the donor among the 350 or so seronegative members of the cohort. A peripheral blood sample was collected from each donor, and TCR beta sequencing was performed on peripheral blood mononuclear cells. Genomic DNA extraction from the blood cell samples was performed with the Qiagen DNeasy Blood Extraction Kit. This clone was picked up a small number of times. The target of this receptor is not known. No base quality values were provided; no much bigger clone lies one nucleotide off. Libraries were built with the immunoSEQ multiplex PCR assay. A mixture of 60 forward primers for TCR Vbeta segments and 13 reverse primers for TCR Jbeta segments was used in the multiplex PCR. A multiplex PCR assay on genomic DNA amplified the CDR3 region of rearranged TCR beta genes. On the Illumina HiSeq System, the amplified TCR beta libraries were sequenced as 87-base-pair reads. As for how the authors treated the data: Across the 700 or so repertoires, a later analysis counted some 80 million unique TCR beta chains, approximately 12 million of which were shared by at least two donors. Raw reads were error-corrected and collapsed into unique sequences by a nearest-neighbor algorithm in which closely related sequences were merged to remove PCR and sequencing errors. Alignment of CDR3 sequences to IMGT reference sequences was used to assign V, D and J gene segments. For a sequence to be retained, a match of at least six nucleotides was required to both a V gene segment and a J gene segment. Rearrangements were called productive when the CDR3 lacked stop codons and stayed in frame with V and J; all others were non-productive. Following IMGT convention, CDR3 was defined as the stretch from the second conserved V-encoded cysteine up to the conserved J-encoded phenylalanine. The earlier analysis of about 530 of the donors excluded any sequence lacking an unambiguous match to a single V gene segment. An earlier analysis of 587 of the donors called V segments functional above 56.7% productive rearrangements and segregating when the between-donor standard deviation exceeded 5%. To diagnose cytomegalovirus status from the catalog of TCR beta chain sequences, a statistical classification framework was built. In a later analysis, TCR nucleotide sequences were compared against IMGT/GENE-DB human TR gene sequences so that V and J genes could be assigned. The TCRdist pipeline was used in a later analysis to assign CDR3 sequences and most-parsimonious VDJ recombination scenarios. In a later analysis, each TCR beta chain was defined by its CDR3 amino acid sequence together with its V-gene family, and reads without a unique V-gene family were excluded. In a later analysis, around 650 highly shared, low-generation-probability nucleotide sequences were removed to address suspected cross-contamination and a sequencing artifact. In a later analysis, a clonal expansion index was calculated for each public chain from normalized within-repertoire ranks of inferred template counts. In a later analysis, generation probabilities were computed using a VDJ recombination model fitted to out-of-frame rearrangements, and the results were checked against IGoR. Hypergeometric tests were used in a later analysis to score TCR-TCR, TCR-HLA and TCR-CMV co-occurrence, with a repertoire-size bias correction applied to the TCR pairs. A later analysis estimated false discovery rates by permuting HLA or CMV assignments 20 times. In a later analysis, co-occurring TCRs were grouped using DBSCAN, with TCRdist sequence similarity added in when clustering inside HLA-allele-positive subsets. Repertoires with fewer than 30,000 or more than 120,000 public chains, plus five repertoires with anomalous nucleotide sharing, were excluded from co-occurrence clustering. TCRdb holds this immuneACCESS table with in-frame rearrangements only. Some clones are missing; in checked studies, unresolved V genes explain under half, and the rest has no known cause. From that table come the V and J calls and clone size; the DNA was used to work out D and trimming. Present in this sample are 150,000 to 200,000 clones, about 81% of which were seen just once. Together, the top ten hold about 1.6% of the sample.

The CDR3 spans 15 residues, from the cysteine through the phenylalanine. The read is trimmed to its CDR3 DNA, 45 bases read in frame from base 1. CDR1 MDHEN and CDR2 SYDVKM were looked up in the germline V gene. The junction carries 15 bases between V and J, which are trimmed by 3 bases and 7 bases respectively. The sequencing input was PBMCs. The origin of this receptor is a man aged 35-49 years in good health and CMV-seronegative. This receptor chain uses TRBV28 and TRBJ2-2, with a tentative D gene TRBD2 over 7 matching bases. In nucleotides, the sequence is TGTGCCAGCAGTTTGCAGGGGAGGGGAGGCGGGGAGCTGTTTTTT. This encodes CASSLQGRGGGELFF.